This TCR beta chain was retrieved from a study of identical twins. With 4 bases clipped from V and 6 bases from J, the junction kept 7 bases outside the gene matches. CDR1 and CDR2 from the germline V gene are MNHEY and SVGEGT. This CDR3 has 14 residues. Via MiXCR, TCRdb re-called the 5' RACE reads, giving one row per CDR3 protein. Among approximately 210,000 distinct CDR3 sequences, 15% to 20% were seen once, and the ten largest hold about 38%. The sample also formed part of further work on T cells expressing NK-cell markers.

The V call is TRBV6-2 or TRBV6-3, the J call TRBJ2-7; 9 nucleotides align to TRBD1. Sample: CD8+ T cells sorted from blood. This sequence was found in a woman aged 18-35 years in good health. The CDR3 loop reads CASSFGDRAGEQYF. CDR3 in DNA: TGTGCCAGCAGTTTTGGGGACAGGGCCGGCGAGCAGTACTTC.